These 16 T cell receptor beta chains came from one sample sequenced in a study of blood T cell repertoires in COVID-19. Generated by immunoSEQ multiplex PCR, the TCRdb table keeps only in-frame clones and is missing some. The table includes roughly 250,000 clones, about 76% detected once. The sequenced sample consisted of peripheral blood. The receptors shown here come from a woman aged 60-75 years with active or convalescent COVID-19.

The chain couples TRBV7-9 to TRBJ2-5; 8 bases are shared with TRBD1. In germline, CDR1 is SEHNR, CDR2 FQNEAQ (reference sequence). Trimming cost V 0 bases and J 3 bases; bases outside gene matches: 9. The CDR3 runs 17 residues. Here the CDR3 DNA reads TGTGCCAGCAGCTTAGCGATCCTTGAACAGGGGGAAGAGACCCAGTACTTC. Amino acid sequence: CASSLAILEQGEETQYF.

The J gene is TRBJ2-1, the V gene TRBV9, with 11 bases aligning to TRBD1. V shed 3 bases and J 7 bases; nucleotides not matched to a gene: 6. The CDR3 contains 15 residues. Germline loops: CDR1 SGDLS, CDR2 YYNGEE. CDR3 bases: TGTGCCAGCAGCGGCGGACAGGGGGCGATAAATGAGCAGTTCTTC. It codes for CASSGGQGAINEQFF.

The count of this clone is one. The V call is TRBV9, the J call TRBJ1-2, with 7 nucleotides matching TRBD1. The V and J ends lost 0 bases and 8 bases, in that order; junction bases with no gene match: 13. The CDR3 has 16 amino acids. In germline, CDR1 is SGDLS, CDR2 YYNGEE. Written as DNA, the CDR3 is TGTGCCAGCAGCGTAGAGTCCGGGACAGTCTTTCAGGGCTACACCTTC. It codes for CASSVESGTVFQGYTF.

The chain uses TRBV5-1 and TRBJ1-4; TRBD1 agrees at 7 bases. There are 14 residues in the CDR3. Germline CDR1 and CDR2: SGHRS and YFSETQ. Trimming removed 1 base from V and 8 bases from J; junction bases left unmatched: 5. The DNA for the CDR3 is TGCGCCAGCAGCTTGACAGGGGAAAAGGAAAAACTGTTTTTT. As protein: CASSLTGEKEKLFF.

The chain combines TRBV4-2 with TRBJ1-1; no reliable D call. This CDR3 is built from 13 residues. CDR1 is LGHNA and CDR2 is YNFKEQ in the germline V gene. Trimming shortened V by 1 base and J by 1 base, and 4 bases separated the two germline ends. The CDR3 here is CASSQVANTEAFF. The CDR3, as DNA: TGTGCCAGCAGCCAAGTAGCGAACACTGAAGCTTTCTTT.

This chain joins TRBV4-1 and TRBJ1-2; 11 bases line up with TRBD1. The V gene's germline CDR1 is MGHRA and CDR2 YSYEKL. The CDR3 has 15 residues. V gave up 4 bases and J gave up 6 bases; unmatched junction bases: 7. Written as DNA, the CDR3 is TGCGCCAGCAGCCCACCGGGACAGGGGGTGGATGGCTACACCTTC. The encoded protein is CASSPPGQGVDGYTF.

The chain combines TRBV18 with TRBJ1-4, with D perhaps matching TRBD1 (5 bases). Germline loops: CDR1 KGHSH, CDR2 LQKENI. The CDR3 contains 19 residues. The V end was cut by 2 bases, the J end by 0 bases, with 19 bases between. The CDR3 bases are TGTGCCAGCTCACCATTTGGATTTCAGTCGGGGGCAACTAATGAAAAACTGTTTTTT. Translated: CASSPFGFQSGATNEKLFF.

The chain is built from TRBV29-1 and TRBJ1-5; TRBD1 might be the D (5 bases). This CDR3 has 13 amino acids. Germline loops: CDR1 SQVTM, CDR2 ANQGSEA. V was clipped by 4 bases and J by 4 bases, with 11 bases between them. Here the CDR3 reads CSVAQGTNQPQHF. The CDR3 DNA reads TGCAGCGTTGCCCAGGGTACTAATCAGCCCCAGCATTTT.

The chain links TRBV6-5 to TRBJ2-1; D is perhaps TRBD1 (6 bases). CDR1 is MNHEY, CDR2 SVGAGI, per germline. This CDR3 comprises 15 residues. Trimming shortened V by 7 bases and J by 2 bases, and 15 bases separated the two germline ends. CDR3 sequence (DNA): TGTGCCAGCACCATTAGGACAGCCGCCTACAATGAGCAGTTCTTC. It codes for CASTIRTAAYNEQFF.

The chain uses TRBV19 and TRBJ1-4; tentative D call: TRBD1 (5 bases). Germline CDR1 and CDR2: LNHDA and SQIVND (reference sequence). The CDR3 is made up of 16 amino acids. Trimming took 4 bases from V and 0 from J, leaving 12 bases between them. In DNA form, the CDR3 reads TGTGCCAGTAGTAGAACAAGGGGTCCAACTAATGAAAAACTGTTTTTT. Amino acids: CASSRTRGPTNEKLFF.

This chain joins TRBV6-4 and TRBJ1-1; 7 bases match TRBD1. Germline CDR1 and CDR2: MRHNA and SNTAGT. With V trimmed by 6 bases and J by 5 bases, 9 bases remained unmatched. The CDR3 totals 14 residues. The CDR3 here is CASRLDREGTEAFF. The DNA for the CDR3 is TGTGCCAGCAGGCTTGACAGGGAAGGAACTGAAGCTTTCTTT.

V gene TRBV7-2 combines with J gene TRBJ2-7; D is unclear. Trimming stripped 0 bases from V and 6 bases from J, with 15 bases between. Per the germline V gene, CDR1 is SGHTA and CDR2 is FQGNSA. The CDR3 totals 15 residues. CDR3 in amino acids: CASSLALSGSGEQYF. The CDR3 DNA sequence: TGTGCCAGCAGCTTAGCGCTCTCGGGTTCTGGCGAGCAGTACTTC.

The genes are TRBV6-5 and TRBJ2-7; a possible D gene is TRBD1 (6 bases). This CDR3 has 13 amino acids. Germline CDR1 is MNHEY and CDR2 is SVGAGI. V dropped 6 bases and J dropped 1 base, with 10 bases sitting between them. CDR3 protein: CASRPTGSYEQYF. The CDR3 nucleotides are TGTGCCAGCAGGCCTACAGGGTCCTACGAGCAGTACTTC.

CDR3 amino acids: CASSYPERGGTEAFF. For the CDR3, the DNA is TGTGCCAGCAGTTACCCAGAAAGGGGTGGGACTGAAGCTTTCTTT. V gene TRBV6-5 combines with J gene TRBJ1-1, with D possibly TRBD1 on 5 matching bases. Deletions cut 2 bases from V and 5 bases from J, with 15 bases between. CDR3 length: 15 amino acids. Germline V gives CDR1 MNHEY, CDR2 SVGAGI.

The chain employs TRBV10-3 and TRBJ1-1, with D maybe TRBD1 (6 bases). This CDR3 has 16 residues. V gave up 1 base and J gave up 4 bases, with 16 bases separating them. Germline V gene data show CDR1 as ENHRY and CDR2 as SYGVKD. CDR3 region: CAISELMGARSTEAFF. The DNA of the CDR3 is TGTGCCATCAGTGAGTTAATGGGGGCGCGGAGCACTGAAGCTTTCTTT.

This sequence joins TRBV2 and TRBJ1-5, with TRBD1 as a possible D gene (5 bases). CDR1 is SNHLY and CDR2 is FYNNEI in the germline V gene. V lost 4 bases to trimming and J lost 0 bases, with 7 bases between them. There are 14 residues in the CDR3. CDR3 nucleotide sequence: TGTGCCAGCAGTGCGCAGGGTAGCAATCAGCCCCAGCATTTT. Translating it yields CASSAQGSNQPQHF.